The 7 T cell receptor beta chains given below trace back to one sample, sequenced in a study of Ad26.COV2.S vaccination and SARS-CoV-2 variants. Documented treatment: some 20 received Ad26.COV2.S at low or high dose, single or two shots; five or six received placebo; per-sample allocation not given. Following the first vaccine or placebo injection, samples were taken on day 63. Clones were read by immunoSEQ multiplex PCR, and TCRdb kept only the in-frame ones, dropping some. The repertoire holds about 350,000 clones, with approximately 85% as singletons. The sequences come from peripheral blood, collected in a trial of Ad26.COV2.S vaccine versus placebo. The source of these receptors is a person between 18 and 60 years old who received the Ad26.COV2.S COVID-19 vaccine or a placebo.

The genes are TRBV18 and TRBJ2-3; D is undetermined. CDR1 is KGHSH, CDR2 LQKENI, per germline. This CDR3 has 13 residues. V dropped 0 bases and J dropped 6 bases, with 7 bases sitting between them. For the CDR3, the DNA is TGTGCCAGCTCACCACCTAGTAGCGATACGCAGTATTTT. Translation: CASSPPSSDTQYF.

The V gene is TRBV19, the J gene TRBJ1-5, with D hard to call. There are 13 residues in the CDR3. V shed 5 bases and J shed 3 bases, with 8 bases lying between them. Germline V lookup: CDR1 LNHDA, CDR2 SQIVND (reference sequence). CDR3 loop: CASSSDYNQPQHF. The CDR3 DNA is TGTGCCAGTAGTTCGGATTACAATCAGCCCCAGCATTTT. The full variable domain, rest sourced from reference TRBV19 and TRBJ1-5, is DGGITQSPKYLFRKEGQNVTLSCEQNLNHDAMYWYRQDPGQGLRLIYYSQIVNDFQKGDIAEGYSVSREKKESFPLTVTSAQKNPTAFYLCASSSDYNQPQHFGDGTRLSIL.

In its sample, this clone was seen once. Other DNA sequences in this specimen translate into the identical CDR3. The rearrangement uses TRBV12-3 or TRBV12-4 and TRBJ2-7; unclear D gene. The CDR3 loop spans 11 amino acids. V was shortened by 4 bases and J by 2 bases, with 3 bases between the two germline ends. CDR3 DNA sequence: TGTGCCAGCAGTTCGACCTACGAGCAGTACTTC. Translating gives CASSSTYEQYF.

The chain has TRBV30 and TRBJ1-4; D is unclear. Germline CDR1 reads GTSNPN; CDR2 reads SVGIG (reference sequence). The CDR3 is made up of 13 amino acids. Trimming removed 4 bases at V and 0 bases at J, with 6 bases between. The CDR3 nucleotides read TGTGCCTGGACGGGAACAACTAATGAAAAACTGTTTTTT. Translated: CAWTGTTNEKLFF. The full variable domain, with the rest looked up from reference TRBV30 and TRBJ1-4, is SQTIHQWPATLVQPVGSPLSLECTVEGTSNPNLYWYRQAAGRGLQLLFYSVGIGQISSEVPQNLSASRPQDRQFILSSKKLLLSDSGFYLCAWTGTTNEKLFFGSGTQLSVL.

This clone occurred a few times. The V gene is TRBV7-8, the J gene TRBJ1-1, with 9 bases fitting TRBD1. J gave up 10 bases and V 5 bases, and 5 bases lay outside the gene matches. Looked up from germline, CDR1 is SGHVS and CDR2 is FQNEAQ. This CDR3 comprises 12 residues. CDR3 DNA sequence: TGTGCCAGCAGCCTCTCGACAGGGGGAGCTTTCTTT. This translates into CASSLSTGGAFF. The full variable domain, rest sourced from reference TRBV7-8 and TRBJ1-1, is GAGVSQSPRYKVAKRGQDVALRCDPISGHVSLFWYQQALGQGPEFLTYFQNEAQLDKSGLPSDRFFAERPEGSVSTLKIQRTQQEDSAVYLCASSLSTGGAFFGQGTRLTVV.

This clone was detected many times. The chain is built from TRBV30 and TRBJ1-2, with TRBD1 matching 10 bases. The CDR3 has 16 amino acids. Germline V lookup: CDR1 GTSNPN, CDR2 SVGIG (reference sequence). V was pared by 3 bases and J by 5 bases, with 12 bases of the junction left unmatched. CDR3 coding DNA: TGTGCCTGGAGCGGGGACAGGGGCGTACGATCATATGGCTACACCTTC. The encoded protein is CAWSGDRGVRSYGYTF.

A single count supports this clone. V is TRBV28 and J is TRBJ1-5, with a tentative D call TRBD1 (5 bases). The CDR3 has 15 residues. CDR1 is MDHEN, CDR2 SYDVKM, per germline. Trimming pared 7 bases from V and 3 bases from J, leaving 16 bases between. The CDR3 protein is CASTLGGADNQPQHF. The CDR3 DNA reads as TGTGCCAGCACCCTGGGAGGGGCCGACAATCAGCCCCAGCATTTT.